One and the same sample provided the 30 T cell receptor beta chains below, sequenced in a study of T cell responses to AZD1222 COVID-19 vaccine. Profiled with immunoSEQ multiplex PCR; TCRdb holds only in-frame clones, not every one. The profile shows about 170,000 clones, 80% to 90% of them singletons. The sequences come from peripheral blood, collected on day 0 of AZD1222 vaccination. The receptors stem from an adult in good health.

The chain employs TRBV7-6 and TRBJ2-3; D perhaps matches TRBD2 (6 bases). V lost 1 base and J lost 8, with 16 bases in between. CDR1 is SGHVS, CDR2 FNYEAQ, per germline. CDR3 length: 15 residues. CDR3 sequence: CASSLVAEQAGTQYF. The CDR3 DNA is TGTGCCAGCAGCTTAGTAGCGGAACAAGCGGGTACGCAGTATTTT.

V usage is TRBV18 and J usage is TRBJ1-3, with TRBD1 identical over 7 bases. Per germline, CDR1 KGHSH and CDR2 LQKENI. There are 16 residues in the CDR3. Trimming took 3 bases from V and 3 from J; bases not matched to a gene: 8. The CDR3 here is CASSPKTGNLGNTIYF. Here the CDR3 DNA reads TGTGCCAGCTCACCGAAGACAGGGAACCTTGGAAACACCATATATTTT. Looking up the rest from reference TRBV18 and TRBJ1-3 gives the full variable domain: NAGVMQNPRHLVRRRGQEARLRCSPMKGHSHVYWYRQLPEEGLKFMVYLQKENIIDESGMPKERFSAEFPKEGPSILRIQQVVRGDSAAYFCASSPKTGNLGNTIYFGEGSWLTVV.

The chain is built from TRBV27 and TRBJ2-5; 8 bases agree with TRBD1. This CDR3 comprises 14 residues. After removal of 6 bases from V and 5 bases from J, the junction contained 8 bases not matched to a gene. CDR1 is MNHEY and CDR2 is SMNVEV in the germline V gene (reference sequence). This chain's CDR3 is CASRVDRDIETQYF. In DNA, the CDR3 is TGTGCCAGCAGGGTGGACAGGGATATTGAGACCCAGTACTTC.

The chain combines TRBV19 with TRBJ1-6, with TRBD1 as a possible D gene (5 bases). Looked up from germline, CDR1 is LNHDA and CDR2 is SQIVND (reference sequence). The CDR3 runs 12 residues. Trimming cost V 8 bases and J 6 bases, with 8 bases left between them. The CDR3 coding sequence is TGTGCCAGTGCAGGGACTAATTCACCCCTCCACTTT. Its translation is CASAGTNSPLHF.

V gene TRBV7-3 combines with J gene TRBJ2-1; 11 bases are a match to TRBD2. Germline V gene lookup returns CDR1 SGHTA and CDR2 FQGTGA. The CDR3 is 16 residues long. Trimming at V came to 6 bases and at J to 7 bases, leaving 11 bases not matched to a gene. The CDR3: CASSQTSGSLENEQFF. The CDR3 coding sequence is TGTGCCAGCAGTCAAACTAGCGGGAGCCTTGAGAATGAGCAGTTCTTC. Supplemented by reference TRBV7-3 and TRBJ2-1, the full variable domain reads GAGVSQTPSNKVTEKGKYVELRCDPISGHTALYWYRQSLGQGPEFLIYFQGTGAADDSGLPNDRFFAVRPEGSVSTLKIQRTERGDSAVYLCASSQTSGSLENEQFFGPGTRLTVL.

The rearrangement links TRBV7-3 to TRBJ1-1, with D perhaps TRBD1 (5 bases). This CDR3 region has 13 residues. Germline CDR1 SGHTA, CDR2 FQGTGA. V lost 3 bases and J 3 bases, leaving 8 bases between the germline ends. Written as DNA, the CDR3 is TGTGCCAGCAGCTTGTCGACAGACACTGAAGCTTTCTTT. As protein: CASSLSTDTEAFF. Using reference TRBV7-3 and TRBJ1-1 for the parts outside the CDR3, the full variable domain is GAGVSQTPSNKVTEKGKYVELRCDPISGHTALYWYRQSLGQGPEFLIYFQGTGAADDSGLPNDRFFAVRPEGSVSTLKIQRTERGDSAVYLCASSLSTDTEAFFGQGTRLTVV.

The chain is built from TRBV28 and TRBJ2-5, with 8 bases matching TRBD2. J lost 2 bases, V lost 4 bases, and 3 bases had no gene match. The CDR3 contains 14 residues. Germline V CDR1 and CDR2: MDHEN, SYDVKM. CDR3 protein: CASSWTGGQETQYF. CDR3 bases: TGTGCCAGCAGTTGGACGGGGGGGCAAGAGACCCAGTACTTC. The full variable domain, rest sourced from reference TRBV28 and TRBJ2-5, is DVKVTQSSRYLVKRTGEKVFLECVQDMDHENMFWYRQDPGLGLRLIYFSYDVKMKEKGDIPEGYSVSREKKERFSLILESASTNQTSMYLCASSWTGGQETQYFGPGTRLLVL.

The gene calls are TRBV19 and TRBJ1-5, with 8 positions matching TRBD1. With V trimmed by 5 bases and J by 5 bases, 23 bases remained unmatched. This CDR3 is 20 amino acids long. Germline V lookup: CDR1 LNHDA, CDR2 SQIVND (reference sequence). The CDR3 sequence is CASSPVRVLDGTGSYQPQHF. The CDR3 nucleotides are TGTGCCAGTAGTCCGGTAAGGGTCCTGGACGGGACAGGATCCTATCAGCCCCAGCATTTT.

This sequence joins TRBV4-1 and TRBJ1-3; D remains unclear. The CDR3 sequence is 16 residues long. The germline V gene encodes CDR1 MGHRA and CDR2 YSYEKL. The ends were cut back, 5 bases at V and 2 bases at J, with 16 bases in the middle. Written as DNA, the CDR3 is TGCGCCAGCAGCGAATCGAGGACCCGCGCTGGAAACACCATATATTTT. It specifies CASSESRTRAGNTIYF.

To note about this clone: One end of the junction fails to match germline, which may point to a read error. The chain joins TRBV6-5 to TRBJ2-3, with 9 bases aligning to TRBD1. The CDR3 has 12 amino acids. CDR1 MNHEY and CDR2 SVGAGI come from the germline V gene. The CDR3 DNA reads TGTGCCAGCAGGCCTGGACAGGGGAATCTCTTTTTT. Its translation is CASRPGQGNLFF.

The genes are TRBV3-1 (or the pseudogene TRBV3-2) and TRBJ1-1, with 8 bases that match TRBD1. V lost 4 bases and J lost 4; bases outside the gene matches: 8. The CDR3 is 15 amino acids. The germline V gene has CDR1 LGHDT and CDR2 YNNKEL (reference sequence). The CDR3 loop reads CASSPLDRVVTEAFF. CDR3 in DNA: TGTGCCAGCAGCCCCTTGGACAGGGTGGTCACTGAAGCTTTCTTT.

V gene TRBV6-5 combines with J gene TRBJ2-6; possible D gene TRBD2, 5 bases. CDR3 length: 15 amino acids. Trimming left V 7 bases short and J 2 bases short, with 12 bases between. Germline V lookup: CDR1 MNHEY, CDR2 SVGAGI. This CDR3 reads CASNEPGTGANVLTF. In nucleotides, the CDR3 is TGTGCCAGCAACGAACCCGGGACTGGGGCCAACGTCCTGACTTTC.

For the CDR3, the DNA is TGCGCCAGCAGCTCACCCGCCGCTTGGGATACGCAGTATTTT. It translates to CASSSPAAWDTQYF. The chain couples TRBV5-1 to TRBJ2-3; no clear D gene. The CDR3 loop spans 14 amino acids. Germline loops: CDR1 SGHRS, CDR2 YFSETQ. V was pared by 3 bases and J by 6 bases, with 14 bases between.

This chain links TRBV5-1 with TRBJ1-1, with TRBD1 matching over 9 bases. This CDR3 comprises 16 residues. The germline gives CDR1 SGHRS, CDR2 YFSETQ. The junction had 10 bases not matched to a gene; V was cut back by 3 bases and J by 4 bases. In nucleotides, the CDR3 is TGCGCCAGCAGCTCCTCCGGGACAGGGAGGAGCACTGAAGCTTTCTTT. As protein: CASSSSGTGRSTEAFF. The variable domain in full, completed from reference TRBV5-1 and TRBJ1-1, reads KAGVTQTPRYLIKTRGQQVTLSCSPISGHRSVSWYQQTPGQGLQFLFEYFSETQRNKGNFPGRFSGRQFSNSRSEMNVSTLELGDSALYLCASSSSGTGRSTEAFFGQGTRLTVV.

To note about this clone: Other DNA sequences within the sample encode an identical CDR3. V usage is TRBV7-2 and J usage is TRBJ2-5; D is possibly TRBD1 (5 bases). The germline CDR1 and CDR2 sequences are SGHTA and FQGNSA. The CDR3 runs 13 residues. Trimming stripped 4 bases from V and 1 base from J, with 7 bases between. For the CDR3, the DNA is TGTGCCAGCAGCTCCAGGGTCCAAGAGACCCAGTACTTC. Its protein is CASSSRVQETQYF.

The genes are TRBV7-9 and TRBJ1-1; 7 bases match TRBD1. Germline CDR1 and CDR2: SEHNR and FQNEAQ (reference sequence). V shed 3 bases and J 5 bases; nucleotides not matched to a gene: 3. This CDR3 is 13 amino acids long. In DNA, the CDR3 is TGTGCCAGCAGCTTGACAGGGCGGACTGAAGCTTTCTTT. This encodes CASSLTGRTEAFF.

CDR3 protein: CAISDGYGYTF. The CDR3 bases are TGTGCCATCAGTGATGGCTATGGCTACACCTTC. This chain connects TRBV10-3 to TRBJ1-2; D is ambiguous. The V and J ends lost 3 bases and 4 bases respectively, with 3 bases between them. The CDR3 totals 11 residues. Per the germline V gene, CDR1 is ENHRY and CDR2 is SYGVKD.

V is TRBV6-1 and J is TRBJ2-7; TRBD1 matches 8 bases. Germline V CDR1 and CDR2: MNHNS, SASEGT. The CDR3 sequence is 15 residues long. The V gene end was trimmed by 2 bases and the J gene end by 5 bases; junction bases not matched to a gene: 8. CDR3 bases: TGTGCCAGCAGTGAATGGGGCAGGGGGCTGGACGAGCAGTACTTC. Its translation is CASSEWGRGLDEQYF.

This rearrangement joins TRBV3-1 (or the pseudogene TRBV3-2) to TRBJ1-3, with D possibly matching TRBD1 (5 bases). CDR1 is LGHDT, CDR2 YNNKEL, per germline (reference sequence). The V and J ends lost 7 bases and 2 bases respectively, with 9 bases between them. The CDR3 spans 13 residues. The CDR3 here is CASNGAAGNTIYF. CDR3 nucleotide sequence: TGTGCCAGCAACGGGGCAGCTGGAAACACCATATATTTT.

CDR3 region: CASSDMTGRVAFF. CDR3 DNA sequence: TGTGCCAGCAGCGACATGACAGGGCGAGTCGCTTTCTTT. V gene TRBV6-4 combines with J gene TRBJ1-1, with 7 bases fitting TRBD1. The ends lost 6 bases at V and 11 bases at J; junction bases unmatched: 12. The CDR3 has 13 amino acids. CDR1 MRHNA and CDR2 SNTAGT come from the germline V gene.

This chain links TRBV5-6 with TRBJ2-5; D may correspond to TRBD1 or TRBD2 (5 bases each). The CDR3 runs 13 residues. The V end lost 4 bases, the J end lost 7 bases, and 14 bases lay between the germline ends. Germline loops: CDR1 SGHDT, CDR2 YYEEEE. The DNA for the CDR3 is TGTGCCAGCAGCGGGACCCCCCCCGTGACCCAGTACTTC. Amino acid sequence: CASSGTPPVTQYF.

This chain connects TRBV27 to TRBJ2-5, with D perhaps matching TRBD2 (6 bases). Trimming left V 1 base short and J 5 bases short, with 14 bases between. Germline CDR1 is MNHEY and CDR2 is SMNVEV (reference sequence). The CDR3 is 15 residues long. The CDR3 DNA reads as TGTGCCAGCAGTTTATGGTGGGGCCGGGGGGAGACCCAGTACTTC. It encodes CASSLWWGRGETQYF.

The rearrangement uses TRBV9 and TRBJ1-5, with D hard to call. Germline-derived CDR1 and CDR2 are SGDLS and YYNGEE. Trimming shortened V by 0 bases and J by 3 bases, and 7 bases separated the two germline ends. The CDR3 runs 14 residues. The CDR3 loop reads CASSVGTTNQPQHF. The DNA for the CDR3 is TGTGCCAGCAGCGTAGGCACGACCAATCAGCCCCAGCATTTT.

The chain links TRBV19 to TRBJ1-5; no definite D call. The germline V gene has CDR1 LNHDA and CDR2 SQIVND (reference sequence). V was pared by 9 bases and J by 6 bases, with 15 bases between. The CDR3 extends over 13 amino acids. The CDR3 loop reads CASRTAGGQPQHF. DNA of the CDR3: TGTGCCAGCAGGACTGCCGGTGGTCAGCCCCAGCATTTT.

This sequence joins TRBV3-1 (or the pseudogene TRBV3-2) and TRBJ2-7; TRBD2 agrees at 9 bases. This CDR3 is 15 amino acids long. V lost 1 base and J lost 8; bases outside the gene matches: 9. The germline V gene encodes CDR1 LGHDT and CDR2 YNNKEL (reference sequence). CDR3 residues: CASSQGSGGAVQQYV. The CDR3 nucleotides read TGTGCCAGCAGCCAAGGTAGCGGGGGAGCCGTTCAGCAGTACGTC.

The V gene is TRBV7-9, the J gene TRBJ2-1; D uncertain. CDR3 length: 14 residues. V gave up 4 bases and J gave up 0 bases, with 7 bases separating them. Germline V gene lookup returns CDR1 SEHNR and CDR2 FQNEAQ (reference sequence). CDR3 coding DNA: TGTGCCAGCAGCTCCTCCCTCTCCTACAATGAGCAGTTCTTC. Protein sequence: CASSSSLSYNEQFF.

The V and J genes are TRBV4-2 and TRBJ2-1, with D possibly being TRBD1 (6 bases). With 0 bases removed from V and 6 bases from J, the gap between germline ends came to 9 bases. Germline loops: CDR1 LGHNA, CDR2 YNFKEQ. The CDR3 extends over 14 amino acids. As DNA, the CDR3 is TGTGCCAGCAGCCAAGATTGGGGGCCCAATGAGCAGTTCTTC. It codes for CASSQDWGPNEQFF.

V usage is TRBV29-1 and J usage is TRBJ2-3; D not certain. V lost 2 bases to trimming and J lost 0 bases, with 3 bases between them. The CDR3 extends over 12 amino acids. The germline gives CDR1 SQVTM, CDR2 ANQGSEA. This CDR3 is CSVESSTDTQYF. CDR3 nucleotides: TGCAGCGTTGAATCCAGCACAGATACGCAGTATTTT.

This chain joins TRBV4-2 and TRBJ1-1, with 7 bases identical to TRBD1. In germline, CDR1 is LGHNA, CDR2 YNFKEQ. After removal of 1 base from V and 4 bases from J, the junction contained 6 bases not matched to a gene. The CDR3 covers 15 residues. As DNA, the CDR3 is TGTGCCAGCAGCCAAGGTAAGGGGGCTAGCACTGAAGCTTTCTTT. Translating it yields CASSQGKGASTEAFF.

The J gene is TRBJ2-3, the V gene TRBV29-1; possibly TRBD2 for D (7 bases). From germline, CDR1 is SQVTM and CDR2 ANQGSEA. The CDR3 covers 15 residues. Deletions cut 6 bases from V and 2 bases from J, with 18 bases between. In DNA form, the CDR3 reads TGCAGCGTCAAGAAGACGGGGGGCTTCACAGATACGCAGTATTTT. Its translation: CSVKKTGGFTDTQYF.